This T cell receptor beta chain comes out of a study of T cell responses to AZD1222 COVID-19 vaccine (dated by TCRdb to 2020 to 2022). For the study in its entirety: A total of under 250 trial participants underwent TCR sequencing, of whom some 200 had received two doses of AZD1222 and approximately 25 had received two doses of the MenACWY control vaccine. Enrollment into the trials was organized by age into subgroups of 18-55, 56-69 and 70-plus years, and those subgroups contained about 160, 30 and 59 TCR-sequenced participants, respectively. What the authors observed across the whole study: The vaccine-associated CD4 TCRs covered the entire spike protein, and the dominant responses fell in regions 160-218 and 743-854. Participants were mostly white British, with more females than males. The authors suggested clonal diversity may have been underestimated. Reportedly, almost half of the unique spike-specific TCRs recognized epitopes lying outside the regions that are mutated in the B.1.351 and B.1.1.7 variants. A significant rise in spike-specific TCR breadth and depth was observed after two AZD1222 doses relative to day 0 and relative to MenACWY recipients. In the small 56-69-year group, the increase in depth fell short of significance, most likely because of low power. Conclusions about previously exposed vaccinees were limited because only five to seven AZD1222 recipients were SARS-CoV-2 seropositive at baseline. Because no day 14 peak-response samples were available, repertoires were characterized only after the peak T cell response.

The CDR3 measures 16 amino acids from cysteine to phenylalanine. This entry keeps only the CDR3 DNA: 48 bases, framed from base 1. Trimming costs V 1 base and J 4 bases, and their ends lie 17 bases apart. CDR1 SGHRS and CDR2 YFSETQ are derived from the germline V gene. The CDR3 regions of human TCRbeta chains were subjected to immunosequencing. Regarding the original processing steps: TCRs in the repertoires were compared against a reference library of SARS-CoV-2-specific TCRs that had been generated with the MIRA antigen-specificity platform. Breadth meant the fraction of unique TCRs that were SARS-CoV-2-associated, whereas depth meant the fraction of total T cells that were SARS-CoV-2-associated. Using the MIRA data, each spike-specific TCR was mapped to the spike region that the TCR reacts to and placed in a CD4 or CD8 class. Log10-transformed breadth and depth values were compared by one-way ANOVA with Sidak's multiple comparisons tests. TCRdb mirrors the immuneACCESS table, restricted to in-frame sequences. Some clones are absent from its copies; in checked studies, under half trace to an unresolved V gene, and the reason for the others is unknown. V, J and clone size reflect that table, while D and trimming were determined from the DNA. This sample has about 100,000 clones in its table, and around 87% of those were observed once. The ten largest account for under 4.5% of the sample.

As regards this clone: Its antigen remains unidentified. Base-call qualities are not available, and no considerably larger clone is one nucleotide away.

The time point label, as the study defines it: baseline before first vaccination. The treatment or condition label here, explained by the study, means: meningococcal conjugate vaccine given as trial control. The vaccinee samples were drawn from two UK trials, COV001 and COV002, one of which was a single-blind randomized controlled phase 2/3 trial testing AZD1222 (ChAdOx1 nCoV-19) in healthy adults. For TCRbeta chain sequencing, PBMC samples from trial participants were taken at day 0 and at day 28 after the second dose. The sequences come from peripheral blood, collected on day 0 of MenACWY control vaccination. The receptor was derived from an adult in good health. The chain is assembled from TRBV5-1 and TRBJ1-2; matching of 5 bases hints at TRBD1 as the D gene. The CDR3 sequence is CASSLTAQAGTYGYTF. The base sequence is TGCGCCAGCAGCTTGACGGCCCAGGCAGGGACCTATGGCTACACCTTC. The full variable domain, with segments outside the CDR3 supplied by the reference TRBV5-1 and TRBJ1-2 proteins, appears as KAGVTQTPRYLIKTRGQQVTLSCSPISGHRSVSWYQQTPGQGLQFLFEYFSETQRNKGNFPGRFSGRQFSNSRSEMNVSTLELGDSALYLCASSLTAQAGTYGYTFGSGTRLTVV.